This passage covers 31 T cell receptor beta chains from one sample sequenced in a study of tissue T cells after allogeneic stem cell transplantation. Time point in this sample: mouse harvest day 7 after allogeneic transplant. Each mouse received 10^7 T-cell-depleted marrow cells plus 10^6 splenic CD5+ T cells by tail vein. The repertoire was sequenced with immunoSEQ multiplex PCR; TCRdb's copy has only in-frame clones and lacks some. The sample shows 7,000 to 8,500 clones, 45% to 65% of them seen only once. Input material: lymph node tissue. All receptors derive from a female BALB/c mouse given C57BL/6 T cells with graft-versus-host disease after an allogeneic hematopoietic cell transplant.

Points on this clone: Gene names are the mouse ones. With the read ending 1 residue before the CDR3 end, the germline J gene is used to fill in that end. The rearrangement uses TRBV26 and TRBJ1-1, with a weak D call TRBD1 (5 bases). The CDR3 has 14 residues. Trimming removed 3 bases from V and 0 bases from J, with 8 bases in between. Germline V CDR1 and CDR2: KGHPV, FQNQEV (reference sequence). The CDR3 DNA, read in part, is TGTGCCAGCAGTCTCCCCAGGGCAAACACAGAAGTCTTC. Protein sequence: CASSLPRANTEVF. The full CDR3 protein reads CASSLPRANTEVFF.

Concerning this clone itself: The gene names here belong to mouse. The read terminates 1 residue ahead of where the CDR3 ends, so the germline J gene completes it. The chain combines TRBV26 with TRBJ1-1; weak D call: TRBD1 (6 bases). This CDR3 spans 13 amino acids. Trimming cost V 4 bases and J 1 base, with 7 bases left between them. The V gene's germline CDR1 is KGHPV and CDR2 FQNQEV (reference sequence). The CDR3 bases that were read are TGTGCCAGCAGTCCGGACAGGAACACAGAAGTCTTC. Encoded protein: CASSPDRNTEVF. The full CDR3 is CASSPDRNTEVFF.

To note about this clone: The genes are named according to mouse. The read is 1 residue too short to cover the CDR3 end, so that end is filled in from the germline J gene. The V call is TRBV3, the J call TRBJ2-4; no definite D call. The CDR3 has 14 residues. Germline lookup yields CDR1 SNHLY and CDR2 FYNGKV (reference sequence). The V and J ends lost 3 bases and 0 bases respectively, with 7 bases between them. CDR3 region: CASSFRVSQNTLYF. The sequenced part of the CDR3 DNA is TGTGCCAGCAGCTTTAGGGTTAGTCAAAACACCTTGTAC.

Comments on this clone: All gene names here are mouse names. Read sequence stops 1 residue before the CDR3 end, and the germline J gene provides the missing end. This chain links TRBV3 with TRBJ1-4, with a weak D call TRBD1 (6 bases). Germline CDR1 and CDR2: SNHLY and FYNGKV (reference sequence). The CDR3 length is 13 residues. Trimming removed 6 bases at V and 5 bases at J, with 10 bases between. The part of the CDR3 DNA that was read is TGTGCCAGCAGGCGGACAGTGAACGAAAGATTATTT. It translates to CASRRTVNERLF. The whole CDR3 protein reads CASRRTVNERLFF.

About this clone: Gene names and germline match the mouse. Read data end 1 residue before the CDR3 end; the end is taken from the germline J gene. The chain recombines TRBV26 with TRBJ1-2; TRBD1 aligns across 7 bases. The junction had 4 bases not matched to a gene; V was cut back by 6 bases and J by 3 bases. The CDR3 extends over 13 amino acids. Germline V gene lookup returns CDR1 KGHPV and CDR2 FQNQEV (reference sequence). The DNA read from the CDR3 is TGTGCCAGCAGCCCGACAGGGCACTCCGACTACACC. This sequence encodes CASSPTGHSDYT. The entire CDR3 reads CASSPTGHSDYTF.

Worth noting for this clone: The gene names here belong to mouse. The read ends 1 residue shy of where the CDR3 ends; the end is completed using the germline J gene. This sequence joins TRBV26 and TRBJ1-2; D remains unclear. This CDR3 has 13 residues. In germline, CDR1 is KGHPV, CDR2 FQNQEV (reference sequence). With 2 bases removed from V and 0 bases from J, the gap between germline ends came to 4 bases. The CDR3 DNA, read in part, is TGTGCCAGCAGTCTGGAGGCAAACTCCGACTACACC. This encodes CASSLEANSDYT. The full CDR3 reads CASSLEANSDYTF.

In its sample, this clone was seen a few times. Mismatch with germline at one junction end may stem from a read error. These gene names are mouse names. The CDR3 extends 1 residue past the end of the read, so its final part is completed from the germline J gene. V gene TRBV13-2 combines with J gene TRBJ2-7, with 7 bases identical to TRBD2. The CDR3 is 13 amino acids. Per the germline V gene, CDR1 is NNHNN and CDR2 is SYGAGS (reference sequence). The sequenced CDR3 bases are TGTGCCAGCAGTGACCGGGGGGGATATGAACAGTAC. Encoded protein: CASSDRGGYEQY. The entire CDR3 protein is CASSDRGGYEQYF.

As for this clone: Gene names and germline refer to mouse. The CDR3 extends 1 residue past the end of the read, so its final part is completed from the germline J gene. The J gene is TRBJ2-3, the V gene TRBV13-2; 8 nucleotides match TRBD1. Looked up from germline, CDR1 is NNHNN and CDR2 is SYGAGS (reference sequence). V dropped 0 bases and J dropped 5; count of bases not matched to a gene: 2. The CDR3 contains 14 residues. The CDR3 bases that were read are TGTGCCAGCGGTGATGGGACAGGGATAGAAACGCTGTAT. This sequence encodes CASGDGTGIETLY. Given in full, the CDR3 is CASGDGTGIETLYF.

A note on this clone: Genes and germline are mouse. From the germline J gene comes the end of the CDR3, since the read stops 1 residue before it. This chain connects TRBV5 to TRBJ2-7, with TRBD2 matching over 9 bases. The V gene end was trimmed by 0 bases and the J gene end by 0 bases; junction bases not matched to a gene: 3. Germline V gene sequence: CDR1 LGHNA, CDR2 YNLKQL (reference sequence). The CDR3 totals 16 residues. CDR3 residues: CASSQDLGGSSYEQYF. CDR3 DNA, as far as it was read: TGTGCCAGCAGCCAAGATCTGGGGGGGAGCTCCTATGAACAGTAC.

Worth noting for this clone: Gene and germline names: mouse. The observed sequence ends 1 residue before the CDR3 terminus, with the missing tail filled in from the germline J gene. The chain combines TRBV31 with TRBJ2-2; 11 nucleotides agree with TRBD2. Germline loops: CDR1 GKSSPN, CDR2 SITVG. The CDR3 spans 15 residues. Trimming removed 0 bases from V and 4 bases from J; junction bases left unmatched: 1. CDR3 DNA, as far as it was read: TGTGCCTGGAGTCTAACTGGGGGGGCCACCGGGCAGCTCTAC. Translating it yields CAWSLTGGATGQLY. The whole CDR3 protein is CAWSLTGGATGQLYF. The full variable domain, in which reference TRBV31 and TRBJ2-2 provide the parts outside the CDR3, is AQTIHQWPVAEIKAVGSPLSLGCTIKGKSSPNLYWYWQATGGTLQQLFYSITVGQVESVVQLNLSASRPKDDQFILSTEKLLLSHSGFYLCAWSLTGGATGQLYFGEGSKLTVL.

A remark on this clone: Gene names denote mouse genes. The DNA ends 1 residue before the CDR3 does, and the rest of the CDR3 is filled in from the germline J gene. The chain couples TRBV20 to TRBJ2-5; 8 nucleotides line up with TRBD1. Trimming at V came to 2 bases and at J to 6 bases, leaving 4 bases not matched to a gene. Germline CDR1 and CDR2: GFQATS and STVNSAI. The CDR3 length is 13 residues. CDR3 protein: CGARPGGRDTQYF. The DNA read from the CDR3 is TGTGGTGCTAGGCCAGGGGGCAGGGACACCCAGTAC.

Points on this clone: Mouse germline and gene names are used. The chain's CDR3 is CASSLNSNTEVFF. CDR3 DNA (partial): TGTGCCAGCAGTCTGAACAGTAACACAGAAGTCTTC. V usage is TRBV26 and J usage is TRBJ1-1, with D unclear. The DNA ends 1 residue before the CDR3 does, and the rest of the CDR3 is filled in from the germline J gene. This CDR3 has 13 residues. The V end lost 2 bases, the J end lost 2 bases, and 6 bases lay between the germline ends. Germline V gene lookup returns CDR1 KGHPV and CDR2 FQNQEV (reference sequence).

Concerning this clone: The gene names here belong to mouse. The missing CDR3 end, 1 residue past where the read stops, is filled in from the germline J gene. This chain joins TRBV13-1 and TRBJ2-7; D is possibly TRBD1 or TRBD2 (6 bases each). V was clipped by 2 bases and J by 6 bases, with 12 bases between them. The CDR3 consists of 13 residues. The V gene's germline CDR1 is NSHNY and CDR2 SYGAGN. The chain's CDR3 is CASSERGRFEQYF. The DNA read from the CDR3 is TGTGCCAGCAGTGAACGGGGGCGATTTGAACAGTAC.

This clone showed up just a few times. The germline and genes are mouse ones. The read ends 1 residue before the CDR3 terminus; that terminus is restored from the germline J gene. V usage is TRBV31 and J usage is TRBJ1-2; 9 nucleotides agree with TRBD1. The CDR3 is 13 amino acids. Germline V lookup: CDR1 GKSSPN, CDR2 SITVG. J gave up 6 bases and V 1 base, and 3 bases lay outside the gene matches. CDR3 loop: CAWSPGQGPDYTF. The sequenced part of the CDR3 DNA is TGTGCCTGGAGTCCGGGACAGGGCCCCGACTACACC. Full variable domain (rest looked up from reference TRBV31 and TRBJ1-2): AQTIHQWPVAEIKAVGSPLSLGCTIKGKSSPNLYWYWQATGGTLQQLFYSITVGQVESVVQLNLSASRPKDDQFILSTEKLLLSHSGFYLCAWSPGQGPDYTFGSGTRLLVI.

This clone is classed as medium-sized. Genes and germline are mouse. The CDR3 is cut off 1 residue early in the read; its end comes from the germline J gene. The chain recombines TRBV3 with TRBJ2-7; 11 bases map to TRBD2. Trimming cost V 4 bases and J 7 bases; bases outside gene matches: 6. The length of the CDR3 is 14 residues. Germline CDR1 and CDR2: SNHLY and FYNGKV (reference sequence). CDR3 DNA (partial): TGTGCCAGCAGCTCCGGGACTGGGGGACTGGAACAGTAC. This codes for CASSSGTGGLEQY. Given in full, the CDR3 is CASSSGTGGLEQYF.

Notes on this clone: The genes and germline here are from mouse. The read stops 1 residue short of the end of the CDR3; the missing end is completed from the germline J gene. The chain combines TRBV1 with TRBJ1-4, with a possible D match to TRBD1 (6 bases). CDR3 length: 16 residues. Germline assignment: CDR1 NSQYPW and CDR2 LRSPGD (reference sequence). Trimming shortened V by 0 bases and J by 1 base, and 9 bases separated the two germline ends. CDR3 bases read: TGCACCTGCAGTGCAGATCCAGGGGCTTCCAACGAAAGATTATTT. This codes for CTCSADPGASNERLF. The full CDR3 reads CTCSADPGASNERLFF.

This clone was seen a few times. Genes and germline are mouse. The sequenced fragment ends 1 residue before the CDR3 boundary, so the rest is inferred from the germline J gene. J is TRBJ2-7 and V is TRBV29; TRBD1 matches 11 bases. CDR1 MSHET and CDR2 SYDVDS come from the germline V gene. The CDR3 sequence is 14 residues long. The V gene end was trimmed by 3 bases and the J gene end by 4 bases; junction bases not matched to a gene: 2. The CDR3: CASSLGTGGYEQYF. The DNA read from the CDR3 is TGTGCTAGCAGTTTGGGGACAGGGGGTTATGAACAGTAC.

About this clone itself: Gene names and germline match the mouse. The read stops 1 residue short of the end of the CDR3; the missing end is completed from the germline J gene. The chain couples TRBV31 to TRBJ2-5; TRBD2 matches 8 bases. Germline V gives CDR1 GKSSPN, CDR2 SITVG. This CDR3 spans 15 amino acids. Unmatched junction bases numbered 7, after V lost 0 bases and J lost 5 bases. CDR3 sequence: CAWSLEGGRGDTQYF. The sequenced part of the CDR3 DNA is TGTGCCTGGAGTCTAGAGGGGGGGCGCGGAGACACCCAGTAC.

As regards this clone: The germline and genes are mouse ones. The CDR3 DNA, read in part, is TGTGCCAGCTCTCTCTACACTGGGGTTGCTGAGCAGTTC. Residues: CASSLYTGVAEQF. The complete CDR3 sequence is CASSLYTGVAEQFF. This chain uses TRBV12-2 with TRBJ2-1, with 7 bases lining up with TRBD2. The sequence runs out 1 residue before the end of the CDR3; the remainder is reconstructed from the germline J gene. CDR1 and CDR2 from the germline V gene are SGHLS and HYDKME. V gave up 0 bases and J gave up 6 bases; unmatched junction bases: 4. This CDR3 region has 14 residues.

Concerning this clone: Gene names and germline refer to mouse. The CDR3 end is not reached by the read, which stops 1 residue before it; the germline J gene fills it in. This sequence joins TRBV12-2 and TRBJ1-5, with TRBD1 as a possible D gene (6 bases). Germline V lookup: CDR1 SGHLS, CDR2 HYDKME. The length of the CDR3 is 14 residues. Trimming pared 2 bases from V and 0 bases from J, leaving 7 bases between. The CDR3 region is CASSPDSNNQAPLF. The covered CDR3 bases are TGTGCCAGCTCTCCGGACAGTAACAACCAGGCTCCGCTT.

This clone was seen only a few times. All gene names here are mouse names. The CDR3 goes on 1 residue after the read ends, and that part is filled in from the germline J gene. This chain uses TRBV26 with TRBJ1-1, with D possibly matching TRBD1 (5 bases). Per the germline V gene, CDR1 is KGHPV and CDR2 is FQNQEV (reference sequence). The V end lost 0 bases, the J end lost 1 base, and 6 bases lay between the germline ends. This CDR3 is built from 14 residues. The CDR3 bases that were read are TGTGCCAGCAGTCTGTCGGGGCTAAACACAGAAGTCTTC. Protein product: CASSLSGLNTEVF. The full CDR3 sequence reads CASSLSGLNTEVFF. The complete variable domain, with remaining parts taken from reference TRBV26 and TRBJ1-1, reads NSKVIQTPRYLVKGQGQKAKMRCIPEKGHPVVFWYQQNKNNEFKFLINFQNQEVLQQIDMTEKRFSAECPSNSPCSLEIQSSEAGDSALYLCASSLSGLNTEVFFGKGTRLTVV.

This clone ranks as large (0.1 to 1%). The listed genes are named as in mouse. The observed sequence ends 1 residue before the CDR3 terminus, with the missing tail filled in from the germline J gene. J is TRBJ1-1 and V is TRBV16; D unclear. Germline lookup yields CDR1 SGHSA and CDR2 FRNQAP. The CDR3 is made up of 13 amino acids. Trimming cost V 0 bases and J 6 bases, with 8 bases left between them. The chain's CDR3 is CASSLDPGSEVFF. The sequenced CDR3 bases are TGTGCAAGCAGCTTAGACCCGGGATCAGAAGTCTTC.

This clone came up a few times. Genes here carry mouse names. CDR3 protein: CASSDAGRGSGNTLYF. The part of the CDR3 DNA that was read is TGTGCCAGCAGTGATGCAGGCAGGGGGTCTGGAAATACGCTCTAT. The chain uses TRBV13-1 and TRBJ1-3, with 7 bases matching TRBD1. From the germline J gene comes the end of the CDR3, since the read stops 1 residue before it. The CDR3 runs 16 residues. Germline V gene data show CDR1 as NSHNY and CDR2 as SYGAGN. After removal of 0 bases from V and 1 base from J, the junction contained 4 bases not matched to a gene.

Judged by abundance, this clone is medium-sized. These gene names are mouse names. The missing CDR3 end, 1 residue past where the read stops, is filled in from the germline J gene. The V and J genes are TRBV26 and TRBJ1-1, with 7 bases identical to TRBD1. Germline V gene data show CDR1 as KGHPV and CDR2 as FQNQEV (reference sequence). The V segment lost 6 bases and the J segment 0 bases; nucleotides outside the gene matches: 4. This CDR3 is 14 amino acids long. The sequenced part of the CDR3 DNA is TGTGCCAGCAGGCCGGGACAGTCAAACACAGAAGTCTTC. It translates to CASRPGQSNTEVF. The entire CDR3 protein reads CASRPGQSNTEVFF.

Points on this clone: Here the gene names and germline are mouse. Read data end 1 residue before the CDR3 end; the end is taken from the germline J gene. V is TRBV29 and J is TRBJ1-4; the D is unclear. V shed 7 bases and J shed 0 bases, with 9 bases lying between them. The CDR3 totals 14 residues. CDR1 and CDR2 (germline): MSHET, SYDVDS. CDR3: CASTYKISNERLFF. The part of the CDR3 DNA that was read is TGTGCTAGCACCTACAAAATTTCCAACGAAAGATTATTT. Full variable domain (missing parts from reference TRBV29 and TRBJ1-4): DMKVTQMPRYLIKRMGENVLLECGQDMSHETMYWYRQDPGLGLQLIYISYDVDSNSEGDIPKGYRVSRKKREHFSLILDSAKTNQTSVYFCASTYKISNERLFFGHGTKLSVL.

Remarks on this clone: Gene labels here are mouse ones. The CDR3 reads CASSSRENYAEQFF. The sequenced CDR3 bases are TGTGCAAGCAGCTCCCGGGAGAACTATGCTGAGCAGTTC. The V gene is TRBV16, the J gene TRBJ2-1; unclear D gene. Read data end 1 residue before the CDR3 end; the end is taken from the germline J gene. CDR1 is SGHSA, CDR2 FRNQAP, per germline. The CDR3 is 14 amino acids. V was shortened by 4 bases and J by 1 base, with 8 bases between the two germline ends.

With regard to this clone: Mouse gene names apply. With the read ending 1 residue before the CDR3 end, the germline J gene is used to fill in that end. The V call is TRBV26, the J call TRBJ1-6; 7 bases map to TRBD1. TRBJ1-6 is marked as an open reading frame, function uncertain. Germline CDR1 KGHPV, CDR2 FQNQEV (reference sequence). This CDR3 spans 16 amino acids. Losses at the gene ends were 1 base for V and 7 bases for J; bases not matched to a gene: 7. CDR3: CASSLFEGAGNSPLYF. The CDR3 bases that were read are TGTGCCAGCAGTCTGTTTGAGGGGGCAGGGAATTCGCCCCTCTAC.

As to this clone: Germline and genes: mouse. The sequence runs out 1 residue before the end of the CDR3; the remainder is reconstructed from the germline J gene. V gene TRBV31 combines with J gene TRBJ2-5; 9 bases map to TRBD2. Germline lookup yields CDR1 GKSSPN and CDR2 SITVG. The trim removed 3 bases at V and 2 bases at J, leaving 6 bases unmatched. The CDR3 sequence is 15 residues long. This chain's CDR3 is CAWSSLGGLQDTQYF. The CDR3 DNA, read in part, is TGTGCCTGGAGCTCCTTGGGGGGGCTCCAAGACACCCAGTAC.

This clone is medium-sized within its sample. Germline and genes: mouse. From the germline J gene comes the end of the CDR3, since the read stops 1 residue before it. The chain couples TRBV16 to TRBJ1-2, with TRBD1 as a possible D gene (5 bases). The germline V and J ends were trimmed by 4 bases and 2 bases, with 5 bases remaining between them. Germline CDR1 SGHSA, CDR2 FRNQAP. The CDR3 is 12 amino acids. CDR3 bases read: TGTGCAAGCAGCTGGGGGAACTCCGACTACACC. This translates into CASSWGNSDYT. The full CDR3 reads CASSWGNSDYTF.

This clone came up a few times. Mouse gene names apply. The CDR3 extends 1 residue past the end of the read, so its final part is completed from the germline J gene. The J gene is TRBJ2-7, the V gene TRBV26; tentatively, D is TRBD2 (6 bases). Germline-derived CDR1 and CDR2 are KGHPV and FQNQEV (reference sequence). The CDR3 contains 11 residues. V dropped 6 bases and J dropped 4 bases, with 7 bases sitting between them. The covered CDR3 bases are TGTGCCAGCAGCCTGGGGTATGAACAGTAC. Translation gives CASSLGYEQY. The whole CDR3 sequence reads CASSLGYEQYF.

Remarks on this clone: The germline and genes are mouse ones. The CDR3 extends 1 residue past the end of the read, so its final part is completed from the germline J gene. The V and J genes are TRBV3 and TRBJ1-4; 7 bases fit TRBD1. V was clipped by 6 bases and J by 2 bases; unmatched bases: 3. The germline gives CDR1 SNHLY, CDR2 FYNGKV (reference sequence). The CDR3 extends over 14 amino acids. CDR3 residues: CASSNRGSNERLFF. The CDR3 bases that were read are TGTGCCAGCAGTAACAGGGGCTCCAACGAAAGATTATTT.